This TCR beta chain stems from a study of blood T cell repertoires in COVID-19. Across the whole study: Donors in the United States, Italy and Spain gave samples during acute or convalescent COVID-19. Sources were T cells, B-cell-depleted T cells, or PBMCs; the material itself was cDNA or gDNA.

V shed 6 bases, J shed 7 bases, and the junction held 4 bases outside the gene matches. The CDR3 loop spans 13 amino acids. Germline V lookup: CDR1 MNHEY, CDR2 SVGAGI. This clone was detected only once. The repertoire was sequenced with immunoSEQ multiplex PCR; TCRdb's copy has only in-frame clones and lacks some. Among almost 400,000 clones listed, 70% to 90% were seen once. Participants were aged 18 to 89 years from roughly 25 US areas. Self-reported history from a screening survey and questionnaire set each donor's cohort. This TCR derives from a woman aged 30 to 39 with acute COVID-19. Sequenced: PBMCs or T cells enriched from blood (not recorded which). This chain joins TRBV6-5 and TRBJ2-1, with TRBD1 identical over 9 bases. DNA of the CDR3: TGTGCCAGCAGCTCCGGGACAGGGAATGAGCAGTTCTTC. Its translation: CASSSGTGNEQFF.